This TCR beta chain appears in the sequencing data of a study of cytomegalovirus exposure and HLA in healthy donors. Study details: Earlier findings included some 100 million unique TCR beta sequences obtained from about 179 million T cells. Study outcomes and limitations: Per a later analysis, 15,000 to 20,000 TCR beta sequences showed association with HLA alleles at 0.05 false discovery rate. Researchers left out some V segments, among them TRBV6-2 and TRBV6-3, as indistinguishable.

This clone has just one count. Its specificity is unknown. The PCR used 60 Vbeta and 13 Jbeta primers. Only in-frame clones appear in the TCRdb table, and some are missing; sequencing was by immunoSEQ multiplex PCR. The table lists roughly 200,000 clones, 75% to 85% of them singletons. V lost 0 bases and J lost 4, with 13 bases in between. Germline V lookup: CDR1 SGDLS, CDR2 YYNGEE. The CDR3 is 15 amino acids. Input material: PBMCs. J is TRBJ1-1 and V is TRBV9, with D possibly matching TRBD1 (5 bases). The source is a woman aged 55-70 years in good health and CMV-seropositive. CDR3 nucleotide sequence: TGTGCCAGCAGCGTAGAGGGGACTGTTGGCACTGAAGCTTTCTTT. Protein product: CASSVEGTVGTEAFF.